This passage covers 8 T cell receptor beta chains from one sample sequenced in a study of cytomegalovirus exposure and HLA in healthy donors. TCRdb's table, derived via immunoSEQ multiplex PCR, lists solely in-frame clones and lacks some. The data show tens of thousands of clones, with roughly 94% seen just once and under 3% held by the top ten. The sample comprised PBMCs. The receptor set was obtained from a man aged 18 to 29 in good health and CMV-seronegative.

V and J are TRBV2 and TRBJ1-5; D is undetermined. Per the germline V gene, CDR1 is SNHLY and CDR2 is FYNNEI. There are 14 residues in the CDR3. Trimming shortened V by 6 bases and J by 5 bases, and 14 bases separated the two germline ends. CDR3 bases: TGTGCCAGCAGAACGCTTGACAACTATCAGCCCCAGCATTTT. Its translation: CASRTLDNYQPQHF.

The V call is TRBV15, the J call TRBJ2-5, with a tentative D call TRBD2 (6 bases). The V gene lost 1 base and the J gene lost 5 bases, with 11 bases spanning the gap. CDR1 and CDR2 (germline): LNHNV, YYDKDF (reference sequence). The CDR3 spans 14 residues. The CDR3 DNA reads as TGTGCCACCAGCAGAGTCGGGGGAAGGGAGACCCAGTACTTC. Translated: CATSRVGGRETQYF.

This chain links TRBV7-2 with TRBJ1-1; D is unresolved. CDR1 SGHTA and CDR2 FQGNSA come from the germline V gene. V was shortened by 5 bases and J by 3 bases, with 16 bases between the two germline ends. CDR3 length: 15 residues. In DNA form, the CDR3 reads TGTGCCAGCAGCAACCTGGGCCCTTCGGACACTGAAGCTTTCTTT. This sequence encodes CASSNLGPSDTEAFF.

The rearrangement joins TRBV28 to TRBJ1-4; 10 bases align to TRBD1. The CDR3 sequence is 14 residues long. In germline, CDR1 is MDHEN, CDR2 SYDVKM. V gave up 3 bases and J gave up 5 bases; unmatched junction bases: 0. The CDR3: CASSLGQGNEKLFF. The CDR3 DNA is TGTGCCAGCAGTTTGGGACAGGGGAATGAAAAACTGTTTTTT.

The chain joins TRBV11-3 to TRBJ2-7; tentative D call: TRBD2 (5 bases). V was pared by 4 bases and J by 6 bases, with 13 bases between. The CDR3 spans 13 residues. The germline CDR1 and CDR2 sequences are SGHNT and YENEEA. The DNA of the CDR3 is TGTGCCAGCAGCTCCGGGGAGAGGACCGAGCAGTACTTC. As protein: CASSSGERTEQYF.

The chain employs TRBV11-3 and TRBJ2-3; 8 bases are a match to TRBD2. This CDR3 comprises 20 residues. Germline CDR1 is SGHNT and CDR2 is YENEEA. The V gene end was trimmed by 1 base and the J gene end by 2 bases; junction bases not matched to a gene: 17. The CDR3 coding sequence is TGTGCCAGCAGCTTAGCGGGAGGGCCTTTCGACGGGGTTTTCACAGATACGCAGTATTTT. Its translation is CASSLAGGPFDGVFTDTQYF. Based on the CDR3 plus reference TRBV11-3 and TRBJ2-3, the full variable domain is EAGVVQSPRYKIIEKKQPVAFWCNPISGHNTLYWYLQNLGQGPELLIRYENEEAVDDSQLPKDRFSAERLKGVDSTLKIQPAELGDSAVYLCASSLAGGPFDGVFTDTQYFGPGTRLTVL.

The V call is TRBV13, the J call TRBJ2-7; 7 nucleotides align to TRBD2. Germline CDR1 is PRHDT and CDR2 is FYEKMQ (reference sequence). The CDR3 extends over 14 amino acids. V shed 3 bases, J shed 4 bases, and the junction held 6 bases outside the gene matches. DNA of the CDR3: TGTGCCAGCAGCTTCGGCGCGGGGGATTACGAGCAGTACTTC. Translated: CASSFGAGDYEQYF.

This rearrangement joins TRBV6-1 to TRBJ2-1; 13 bases fit TRBD2. This CDR3 is 14 amino acids long. V dropped 7 bases and J dropped 6; count of bases not matched to a gene: 3. Per the germline V gene, CDR1 is MNHNS and CDR2 is SASEGT. The CDR3 region has the DNA TGTGCCAGCATCACTAGCGGGAGGGTCAATGAGCAGTTCTTC. Translation: CASITSGRVNEQFF.